This T cell receptor beta chain was profiled in a study of cytotoxic CD8 clonotypes in ibrutinib-treated CLL. Across the study: Response sampling took place at median approximately 12 months of treatment, range 6 to 36.

Clones were sequenced by immunoSEQ multiplex PCR, and TCRdb holds only the in-frame ones, with some missing. The sample has around 140,000 clones, roughly three quarters seen once. This clone was counted at least ten times. The material was PBMCs, obtained after 24 months of ibrutinib treatment. The sequence was obtained from a human donor with chronic lymphocytic leukemia.

The CDR3 loop reads CASSPGGTSNYGYTF. The DNA of the CDR3 is TGTGCCAGCAGTCCAGGCGGGACTTCTAACTATGGCTACACCTTC. V and J are TRBV27 and TRBJ1-2, with D perhaps matching TRBD1 (5 bases). CDR3 length: 15 amino acids. V was clipped by 5 bases and J by 0 bases, with 13 bases between them. CDR1 and CDR2 from the germline V gene are MNHEY and SMNVEV (reference sequence).